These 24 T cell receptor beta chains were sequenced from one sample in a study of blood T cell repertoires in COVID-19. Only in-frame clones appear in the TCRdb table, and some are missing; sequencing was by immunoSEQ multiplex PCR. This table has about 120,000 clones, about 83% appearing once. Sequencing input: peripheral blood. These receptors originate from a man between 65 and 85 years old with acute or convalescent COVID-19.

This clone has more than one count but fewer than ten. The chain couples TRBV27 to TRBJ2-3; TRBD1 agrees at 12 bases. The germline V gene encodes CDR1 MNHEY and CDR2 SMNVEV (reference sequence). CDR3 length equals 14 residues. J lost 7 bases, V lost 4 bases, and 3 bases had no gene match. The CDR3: CASSSGQGANTQYF. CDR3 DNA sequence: TGTGCCAGCAGTTCGGGACAGGGGGCAAATACGCAGTATTTT.

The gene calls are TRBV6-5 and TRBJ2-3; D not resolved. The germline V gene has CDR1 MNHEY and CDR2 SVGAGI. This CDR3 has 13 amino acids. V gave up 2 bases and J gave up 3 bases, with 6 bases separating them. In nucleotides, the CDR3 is TGTGCCAGCAGTTACACCGGGACAGATACGCAGTATTTT. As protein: CASSYTGTDTQYF.

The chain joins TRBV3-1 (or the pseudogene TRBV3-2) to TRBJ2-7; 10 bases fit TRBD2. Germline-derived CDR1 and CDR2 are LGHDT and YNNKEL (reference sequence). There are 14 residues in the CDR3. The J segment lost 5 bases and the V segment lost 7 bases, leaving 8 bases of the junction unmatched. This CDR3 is CASTPGLATHEQYF. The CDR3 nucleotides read TGTGCCAGCACCCCGGGACTAGCGACACACGAGCAGTACTTC.

The CDR3 nucleotides are TGTGCCTCTAGGGGAAACACTGAAGCTTTCTTT. This gives the protein CASRGNTEAFF. The genes are TRBV12-3 or TRBV12-4 and TRBJ1-1, with a weak D call TRBD1 (5 bases). The CDR3 covers 11 residues. The V end was cut by 11 bases, the J end by 2 bases, with 9 bases between.

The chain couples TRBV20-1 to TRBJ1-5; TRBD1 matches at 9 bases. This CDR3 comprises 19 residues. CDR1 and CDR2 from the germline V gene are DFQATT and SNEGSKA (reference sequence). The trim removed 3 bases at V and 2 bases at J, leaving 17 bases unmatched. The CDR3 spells CSASNIGTGNGVGNQPQHF. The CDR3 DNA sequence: TGCAGTGCTAGTAACATCGGGACAGGGAACGGAGTAGGCAATCAGCCCCAGCATTTT.

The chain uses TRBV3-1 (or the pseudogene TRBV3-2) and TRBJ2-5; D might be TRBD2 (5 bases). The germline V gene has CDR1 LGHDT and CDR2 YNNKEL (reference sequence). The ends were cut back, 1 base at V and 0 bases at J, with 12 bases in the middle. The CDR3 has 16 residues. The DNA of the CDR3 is TGTGCCAGCAGCCAAGTTGGGAGTTGGTACCAAGAGACCCAGTACTTC. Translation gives CASSQVGSWYQETQYF.

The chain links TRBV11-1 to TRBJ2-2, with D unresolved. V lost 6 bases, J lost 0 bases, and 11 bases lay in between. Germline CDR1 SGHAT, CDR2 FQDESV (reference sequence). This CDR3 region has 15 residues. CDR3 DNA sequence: TGTGCCAGCAGATTGAGGAAGGCGAACACCGGGGAGCTGTTTTTT. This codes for CASRLRKANTGELFF.

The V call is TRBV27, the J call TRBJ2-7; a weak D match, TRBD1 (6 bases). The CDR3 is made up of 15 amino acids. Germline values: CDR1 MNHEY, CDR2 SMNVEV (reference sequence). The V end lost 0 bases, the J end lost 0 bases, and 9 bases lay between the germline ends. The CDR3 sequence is CASSLSGTPSYEQYF. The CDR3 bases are TGTGCCAGCAGTTTATCCGGGACACCCTCCTACGAGCAGTACTTC.

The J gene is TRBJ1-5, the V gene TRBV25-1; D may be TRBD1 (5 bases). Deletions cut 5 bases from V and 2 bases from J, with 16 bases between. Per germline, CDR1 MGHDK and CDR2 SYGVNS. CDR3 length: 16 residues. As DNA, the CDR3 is TGTGCCAGCAGTTCCGCGGGGGGGGTGGGCAATCAGCCCCAGCATTTT. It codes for CASSSAGGVGNQPQHF.

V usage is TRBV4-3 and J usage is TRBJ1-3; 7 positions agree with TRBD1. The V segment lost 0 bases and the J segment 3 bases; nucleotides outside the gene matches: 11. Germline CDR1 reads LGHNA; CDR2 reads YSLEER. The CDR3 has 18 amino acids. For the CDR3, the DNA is TGCGCCAGCAGCCAAGATCTCGGAACCCGGGACAGTGGAAACACCATATATTTT. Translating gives CASSQDLGTRDSGNTIYF.

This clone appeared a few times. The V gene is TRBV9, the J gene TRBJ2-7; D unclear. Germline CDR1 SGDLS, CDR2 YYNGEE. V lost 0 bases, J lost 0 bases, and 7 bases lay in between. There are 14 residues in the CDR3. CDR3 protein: CASSVAQNSYEQYF. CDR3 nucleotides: TGTGCCAGCAGCGTAGCACAGAACTCCTACGAGCAGTACTTC.

CDR3 residues: CASSPGSSQRYTF. The CDR3, as DNA: TGTGCCAGCTCACCAGGATCTAGCCAGCGCTACACCTTC. The V call is TRBV18, the J call TRBJ1-2; D not resolved. The CDR3 covers 13 residues. Trimming shortened V by 2 bases and J by 9 bases, and 13 bases separated the two germline ends. Germline loops: CDR1 KGHSH, CDR2 LQKENI.

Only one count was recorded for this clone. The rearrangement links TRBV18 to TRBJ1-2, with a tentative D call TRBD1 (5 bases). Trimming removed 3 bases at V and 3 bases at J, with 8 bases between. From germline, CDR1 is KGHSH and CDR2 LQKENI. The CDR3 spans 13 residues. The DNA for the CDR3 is TGTGCCAGCTCACCGACAGCAGACTATGGCTACACCTTC. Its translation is CASSPTADYGYTF.

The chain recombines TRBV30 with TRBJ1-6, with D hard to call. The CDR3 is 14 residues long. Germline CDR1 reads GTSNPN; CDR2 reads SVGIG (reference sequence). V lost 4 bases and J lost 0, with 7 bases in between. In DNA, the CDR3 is TGTGCCTGGACTGAGGTCTCCTATAATTCACCCCTCCACTTT. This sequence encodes CAWTEVSYNSPLHF.

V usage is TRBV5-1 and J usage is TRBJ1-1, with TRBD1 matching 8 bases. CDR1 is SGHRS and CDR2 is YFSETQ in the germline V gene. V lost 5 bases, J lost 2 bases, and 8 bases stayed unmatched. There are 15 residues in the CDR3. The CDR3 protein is CASRTLTGGNTEAFF. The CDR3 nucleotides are TGCGCCAGCAGAACCCTCACAGGGGGTAACACTGAAGCTTTCTTT.

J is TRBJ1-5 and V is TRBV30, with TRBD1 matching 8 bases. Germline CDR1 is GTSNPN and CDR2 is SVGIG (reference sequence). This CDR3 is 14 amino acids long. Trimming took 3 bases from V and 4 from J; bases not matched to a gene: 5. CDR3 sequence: CAWSLGQGNQPQHF. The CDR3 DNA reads TGTGCCTGGAGCCTAGGACAGGGAAATCAGCCCCAGCATTTT.

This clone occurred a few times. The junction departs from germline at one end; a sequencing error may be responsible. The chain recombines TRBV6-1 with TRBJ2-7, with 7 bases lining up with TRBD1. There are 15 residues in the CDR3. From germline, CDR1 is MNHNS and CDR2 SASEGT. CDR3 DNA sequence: TGTGCCAGCAGCGAAGGACAGGCAGACACCTACGAGCAGTACTTC. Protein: CASSEGQADTYEQYF.

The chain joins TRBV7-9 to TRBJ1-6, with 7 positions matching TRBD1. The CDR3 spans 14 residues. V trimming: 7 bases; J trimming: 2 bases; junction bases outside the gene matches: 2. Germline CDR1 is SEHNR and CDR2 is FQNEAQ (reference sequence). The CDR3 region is CASKGTAYNSPLHF. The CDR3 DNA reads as TGTGCCAGCAAGGGGACAGCCTATAATTCACCCCTCCACTTT.

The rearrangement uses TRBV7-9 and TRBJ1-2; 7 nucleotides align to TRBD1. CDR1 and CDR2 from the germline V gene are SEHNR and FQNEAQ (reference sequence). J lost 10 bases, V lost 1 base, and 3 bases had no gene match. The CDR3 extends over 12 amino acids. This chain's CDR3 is CASSLGQGFYTF. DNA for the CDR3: TGTGCCAGCAGCTTAGGACAGGGTTTCTACACCTTC.

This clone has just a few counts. In DNA form, the CDR3 reads TGTGCCAGCAGGGGAAACCTGGCTGGAAACACCATATATTTT. This sequence encodes CASRGNLAGNTIYF. This chain joins TRBV18 and TRBJ1-3, with D maybe TRBD1 (5 bases). Between the trimmed V and J ends, which lost 8 bases and 2 bases, there was a span of 13 bases. Germline-derived CDR1 and CDR2 are KGHSH and LQKENI. The CDR3 has 14 residues.

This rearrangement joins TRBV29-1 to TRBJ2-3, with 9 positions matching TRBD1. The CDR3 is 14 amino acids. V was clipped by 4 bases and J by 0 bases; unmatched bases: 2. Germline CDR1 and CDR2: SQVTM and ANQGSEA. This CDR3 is CSVVGTGSTDTQYF. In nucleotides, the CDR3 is TGCAGCGTTGTGGGGACAGGGAGCACAGATACGCAGTATTTT.

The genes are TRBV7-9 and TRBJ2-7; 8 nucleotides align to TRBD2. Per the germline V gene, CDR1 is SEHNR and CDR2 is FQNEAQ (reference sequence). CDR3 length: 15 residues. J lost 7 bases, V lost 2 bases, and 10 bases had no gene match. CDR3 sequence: CASSLFGTSYSEQYF. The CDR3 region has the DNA TGTGCCAGCAGCTTATTCGGGACTAGTTACTCGGAGCAGTACTTC.

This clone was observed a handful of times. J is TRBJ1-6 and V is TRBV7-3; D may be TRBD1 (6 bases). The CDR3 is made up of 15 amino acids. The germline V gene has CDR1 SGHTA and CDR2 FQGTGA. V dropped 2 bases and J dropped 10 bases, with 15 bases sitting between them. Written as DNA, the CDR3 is TGTGCCAGCAGCTTATTTGGCAGGGGTAACTCACCCCTCCACTTT. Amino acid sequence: CASSLFGRGNSPLHF. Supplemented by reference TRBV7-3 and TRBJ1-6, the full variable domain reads GAGVSQTPSNKVTEKGKYVELRCDPISGHTALYWYRQSLGQGPEFLIYFQGTGAADDSGLPNDRFFAVRPEGSVSTLKIQRTERGDSAVYLCASSLFGRGNSPLHFGNGTRLTVT.

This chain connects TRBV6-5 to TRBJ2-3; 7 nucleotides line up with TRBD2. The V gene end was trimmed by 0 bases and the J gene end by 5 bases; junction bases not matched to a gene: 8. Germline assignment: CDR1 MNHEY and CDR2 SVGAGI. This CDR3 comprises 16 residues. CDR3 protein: CASSYSSGMGLDTQYF. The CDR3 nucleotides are TGTGCCAGCAGTTACTCGAGCGGGATGGGTCTAGATACGCAGTATTTT.